The sequence of this TCR beta chain was determined in a study of blood T cell repertoires in COVID-19. Overall study: COVID-19 samples collected from the United States, Italy and Spain covered acute and convalescent phases. PBMCs, B-cell-depleted T cells, or T cells provided the cDNA or gDNA that made up the material.

The CDR3 length is 14 residues. Germline CDR1 and CDR2: MNHEY and SMNVEV (reference sequence). V shed 6 bases, J shed 4 bases, and the junction held 3 bases outside the gene matches. As handled by the study authors: Reference gene primer amplification in the assay estimated nucleated cell counts. The assay was immunoSEQ multiplex PCR, and TCRdb's table has in-frame clones only and misses some. V, J and clone size reflect that table, while D and trimming were determined from the DNA. This table holds about 240,000 clones, 80% to 85% found once. The V and J genes are TRBV27 and TRBJ2-1; 10 nucleotides match TRBD2. The sequence was collected from a woman between 55 and 75 years old with active or convalescent COVID-19. Material for sequencing was peripheral blood. CDR3 in DNA: TGTGCCAGCAGCACTAGCGGGGCTTACAATGAGCAGTTCTTC. Translated, it gives CASSTSGAYNEQFF.